This T cell receptor beta chain was sequenced during a study of shared clonotypes between healthy human individuals. V lost 5 bases to trimming and J lost 5 bases; unmatched junction nucleotides: 4. Germline V gives CDR1 SEHNR, CDR2 FQNEAQ (reference sequence). This CDR3 contains 15 residues. The assay was immunoSEQ multiplex PCR, and TCRdb's table has in-frame clones only and misses some. The table has 2 million to 2.5 million clones, 85% to 95% seen once; the top ten hold about 0.37%. None of the donors, who were healthy HIV-negative adults, had recently had acute infections or vaccinations. The chain joins TRBV7-9 to TRBJ2-2, with 11 nucleotides matching TRBD2. The sequence was obtained from a man between 18 and 35 years old in good health. Some clones in this sample may be carry-over from other donors' samples. Sequenced sample: naive CD4+ T cells from PBMCs. The sample's subset: CD45RA+ positively selected. This CDR3 is CASSGSGRGTGELFF. CDR3 DNA sequence: TGTGCCAGCAGCGGTAGCGGGAGGGGGACCGGGGAGCTGTTTTTT.